These 31 T cell receptor beta chains were all obtained from the same sample, sequenced in a study of blood T cell repertoires in COVID-19. Sequencing used immunoSEQ multiplex PCR; TCRdb keeps in-frame clones, though not all of them. This sample carries some 130,000 clones, approximately 88% of them seen once, and the ten largest clones take 5.5%. Sequenced sample: PBMCs or T cells enriched from blood (not recorded which). The source is a man aged 35-49 years with acute COVID-19.

The chain links TRBV3-1 (or the pseudogene TRBV3-2) to TRBJ1-2; D perhaps matches TRBD1 (5 bases). V lost 0 bases, J lost 3 bases, and 14 bases lay in between. Germline loops: CDR1 LGHDT, CDR2 YNNKEL (reference sequence). The CDR3 consists of 16 residues. CDR3 protein: CASSQDPQGLDYGYTF. CDR3 DNA sequence: TGTGCCAGCAGCCAAGATCCCCAGGGCTTGGACTATGGCTACACCTTC.

The V gene is TRBV5-5, the J gene TRBJ2-7; D perhaps matches TRBD1 (6 bases). The CDR3 is 14 residues long. The germline V and J ends were trimmed by 2 bases and 2 bases, with 11 bases remaining between them. Looked up from germline, CDR1 is SGHKS and CDR2 is YYEKEE (reference sequence). The CDR3 spells CASSFQGSTYEQYF. In nucleotides, the CDR3 is TGTGCCAGCAGCTTTCAGGGGAGCACCTACGAGCAGTACTTC. The complete variable domain, with remaining parts taken from reference TRBV5-5 and TRBJ2-7, reads DAGVTQSPTHLIKTRGQQVTLRCSPISGHKSVSWYQQVLGQGPQFIFQYYEKEERGRGNFPDRFSARQFPNYSSELNVNALLLGDSALYLCASSFQGSTYEQYFGPGTRLTVT.

This clone was seen more than once but under ten times. The rearrangement links TRBV4-3 to TRBJ1-2, with 12 positions matching TRBD1. Looked up from germline, CDR1 is LGHNA and CDR2 is YSLEER. The CDR3 covers 16 residues. Unmatched junction bases numbered 11, after V lost 4 bases and J lost 8 bases. The CDR3 bases are TGCGCCAGCAGCCCTAACCCGGGACAGGGGGCAGGAGGCTACACCTTC. It codes for CASSPNPGQGAGGYTF.

The rearrangement uses TRBV6-4 and TRBJ2-3; TRBD2 matches 11 bases. There are 16 residues in the CDR3. Trimming took 4 bases from V and 0 from J; bases not matched to a gene: 3. Germline V gene lookup returns CDR1 MRHNA and CDR2 SNTAGT. For the CDR3, the DNA is TGTGCCAGCAGTGCGACTAGCGGGACTAGCACAGATACGCAGTATTTT. Protein: CASSATSGTSTDTQYF.

The genes are TRBV6-2 or TRBV6-3 and TRBJ1-4, with TRBD1 matching 7 bases. The CDR3 is made up of 19 amino acids. Germline CDR1 MNHEY, CDR2 SVGEGT. With V trimmed by 4 bases and J by 4 bases, 18 bases remained unmatched. In DNA form, the CDR3 reads TGTGCCAGCAGTTCGAGGCGGGACAGCCTCCCGAATAATAATGAAAAACTGTTTTTT. As protein: CASSSRRDSLPNNNEKLFF.

This clone was detected a few times. The rearrangement joins TRBV19 to TRBJ2-1; TRBD2 might be the D (6 bases). Germline loops: CDR1 LNHDA, CDR2 SQIVND (reference sequence). CDR3 length equals 14 residues. Trimming took off 3 bases at V and 5 bases at J, with 11 bases between the two ends. The CDR3 DNA reads TGTGCCAGTAGTATCGCCTGGGGGGACAATGAGCAGTTCTTC. Translation gives CASSIAWGDNEQFF.

The chain couples TRBV9 to TRBJ1-5; no clear D gene. There are 14 residues in the CDR3. The V gene lost 4 bases and the J gene lost 6 bases, with 14 bases spanning the gap. Germline lookup yields CDR1 SGDLS and CDR2 YYNGEE. As DNA, the CDR3 is TGTGCCAGCAGCACTCGCCCCGGGGTTCAGCCCCAGCATTTT. Translated, it gives CASSTRPGVQPQHF.

V usage is TRBV5-4 and J usage is TRBJ2-1, with a tentative D call TRBD1 (5 bases). Germline lookup yields CDR1 SGHNT and CDR2 YYREEE (reference sequence). The CDR3 has 13 amino acids. Trimming removed 4 bases at V and 9 bases at J, with 14 bases between. The CDR3 nucleotides are TGTGCCAGCAGCCAGAGACAGAATGTTGAGCAGTTCTTC. It encodes CASSQRQNVEQFF. The full variable domain, rest sourced from reference TRBV5-4 and TRBJ2-1, is ETGVTQSPTHLIKTRGQQVTLRCSSQSGHNTVSWYQQALGQGPQFIFQYYREEENGRGNFPPRFSGLQFPNYSSELNVNALELDDSALYLCASSQRQNVEQFFGPGTRLTVL.

This rearrangement joins TRBV9 to TRBJ2-7; the match to TRBD1 covers 7 bases. Germline CDR1 is SGDLS and CDR2 is YYNGEE. With V trimmed by 4 bases and J by 4 bases, 8 bases remained unmatched. The CDR3 runs to 14 residues. The CDR3 bases are TGTGCCAGCAGCCCAACAGGGGAACGGTACGAGCAGTACTTC. Translated, it gives CASSPTGERYEQYF.

For this clone: One end of the junction is discordant with germline, which a read error may explain. The gene calls are TRBV5-5 and TRBJ1-6; no definite D call. The CDR3 runs 15 residues. CDR1 is SGHKS and CDR2 is YYEKEE in the germline V gene (reference sequence). The CDR3 reads CASSLVAAYDSPLHF. Here the CDR3 DNA reads TGTGCCAGCAGCTTGGTTGCGGCCTATGATTCACCCCTCCACTTT.

This chain links TRBV28 with TRBJ1-2; D is possibly TRBD1 (5 bases). The CDR3 runs 12 residues. Trimming stripped 2 bases from V and 7 bases from J, with 8 bases between. Germline CDR1 reads MDHEN; CDR2 reads SYDVKM. CDR3 DNA: TGTGCCAGCAGTTTAAGGGGCGCTGGCTACACCTTC. The encoded protein is CASSLRGAGYTF.

V usage is TRBV7-2 and J usage is TRBJ2-7, with 9 bases identical to TRBD1. Looked up from germline, CDR1 is SGHTA and CDR2 is FQGNSA. The V and J ends lost 4 bases and 3 bases, in that order; junction bases with no gene match: 7. The CDR3 is 15 amino acids. The CDR3, as DNA: TGTGCCAGCAGCTCCCAATCGGGACAGGGCTACGAGCAGTACTTC. This translates into CASSSQSGQGYEQYF.

CDR3 protein: CASSLGGDQYF. The DNA of the CDR3 is TGTGCCAGCAGCTTGGGCGGGGACCAGTACTTC. The J gene is TRBJ2-5, the V gene TRBV7-9; D might be TRBD2 (6 bases). The V end lost 3 bases, the J end lost 10 bases, and 9 bases lay between the germline ends. This CDR3 is 11 amino acids long. Germline V gene lookup returns CDR1 SEHNR and CDR2 FQNEAQ (reference sequence).

In DNA form, the CDR3 reads TGTGCCACCAGTGATCTAGGGACAGGGGACACCGGGGAGCTGTTTTTT. Translation gives CATSDLGTGDTGELFF. The chain joins TRBV24-1 to TRBJ2-2; 10 bases match TRBD1. J gave up 3 bases and V 3 bases, and 3 bases lay outside the gene matches. The CDR3 has 16 residues. Looked up from germline, CDR1 is KGHDR and CDR2 is SFDVKD.

V and J are TRBV29-1 and TRBJ2-7, with D perhaps matching TRBD1 (6 bases). Trimming removed 6 bases from V and 0 bases from J, with 15 bases in between. The CDR3 contains 14 residues. Germline CDR1 is SQVTM and CDR2 is ANQGSEA. CDR3 sequence reads: CSVGYRESSYEQYF. For the CDR3, the DNA is TGCAGCGTGGGATACAGGGAAAGCTCCTACGAGCAGTACTTC.

The chain joins TRBV11-2 to TRBJ1-2; TRBD1 aligns across 8 bases. The CDR3 runs to 13 residues. J gave up 4 bases and V 8 bases, and 6 bases lay outside the gene matches. CDR1 is SGHAT and CDR2 is FQNNGV in the germline V gene. CDR3 DNA sequence: TGTGCCAGCGGCCGTGGACAGGGCTATGGCTACACCTTC. Translated: CASGRGQGYGYTF. The full variable domain, with the rest looked up from reference TRBV11-2 and TRBJ1-2, is EAGVAQSPRYKIIEKRQSVAFWCNPISGHATLYWYQQILGQGPKLLIQFQNNGVVDDSQLPKDRFSAERLKGVDSTLKIQPAKLEDSAVYLCASGRGQGYGYTFGSGTRLTVV.

This clone came up a few times. Other DNA sequences from this sample encode an identical CDR3 as well. The chain recombines TRBV7-2 with TRBJ2-7; D unclear. The length of the CDR3 is 14 residues. V dropped 0 bases and J dropped 0 bases, with 6 bases sitting between them. The germline gives CDR1 SGHTA, CDR2 FQGNSA. CDR3 in amino acids: CASSLASDSYEQYF. CDR3 nucleotides: TGTGCCAGCAGCTTAGCCAGCGACTCCTACGAGCAGTACTTC.

The V gene is TRBV4-3, the J gene TRBJ2-2, with 8 bases lining up with TRBD2. The CDR3 spans 17 residues. Germline lookup yields CDR1 LGHNA and CDR2 YSLEER. Trimming took 0 bases from V and 4 from J; bases not matched to a gene: 7. For the CDR3, the DNA is TGCGCCAGCAGCCAAGATCAACGGCTAGCGGGCACCGGGGAGCTGTTTTTT. Translation gives CASSQDQRLAGTGELFF.

In this sample, this clone turned up once. V usage is TRBV6-5 and J usage is TRBJ2-7, with 14 nucleotides matching TRBD2. V dropped 4 bases and J dropped 3; count of bases not matched to a gene: 2. CDR1 and CDR2 from the germline V gene are MNHEY and SVGAGI. This CDR3 is 15 amino acids long. The CDR3 DNA sequence: TGTGCCAGCAGTTGGGGACTAGCGGGAGACTACGAGCAGTACTTC. Translation: CASSWGLAGDYEQYF.

The V call is TRBV6-5, the J call TRBJ2-2; D is undetermined. This CDR3 region has 14 residues. Trimming pared 4 bases from V and 3 bases from J, leaving 9 bases between. Germline CDR1 reads MNHEY; CDR2 reads SVGAGI. CDR3: CASSLTRYTGELFF. CDR3 bases: TGTGCCAGCAGTTTAACCAGATACACCGGGGAGCTGTTTTTT.

CDR3 protein: CASSFSLGVGRGQTYEQYF. CDR3 nucleotide sequence: TGTGCCAGCAGTTTTTCTCTGGGGGTGGGACGGGGACAGACCTACGAGCAGTACTTC. The chain has TRBV28 and TRBJ2-7, with 7 bases matching TRBD1. Unmatched junction bases numbered 19, after V lost 3 bases and J lost 2 bases. Looked up from germline, CDR1 is MDHEN and CDR2 is SYDVKM. The CDR3 runs 19 residues.

This chain connects TRBV7-9 to TRBJ2-7; 8 bases line up with TRBD1. V trimming: 5 bases; J trimming: 2 bases; junction bases outside the gene matches: 8. Germline V CDR1 and CDR2: SEHNR, FQNEAQ (reference sequence). This CDR3 spans 15 amino acids. The CDR3 nucleotides read TGTGCCAGCAGCATGAGACAGGGGACGACCTACGAGCAGTACTTC. It encodes CASSMRQGTTYEQYF.

The V and J genes are TRBV20-1 and TRBJ2-1, with D perhaps TRBD1 (5 bases). Trimming shortened V by 3 bases and J by 8 bases, and 17 bases separated the two germline ends. The V gene's germline CDR1 is DFQATT and CDR2 SNEGSKA (reference sequence). The CDR3 covers 14 residues. CDR3 sequence reads: CSASLGGTGDEQFF. DNA for the CDR3: TGCAGTGCTAGTTTGGGTGGTACAGGCGATGAGCAGTTCTTC.

The genes are TRBV30 and TRBJ1-1; 10 nucleotides align to TRBD1. The CDR3 has 14 residues. The J segment lost 5 bases and the V segment lost 3 bases, leaving 6 bases of the junction unmatched. Germline CDR1 and CDR2: GTSNPN and SVGIG (reference sequence). The CDR3 region is CAWRTGQGGTEAFF. CDR3 bases: TGTGCCTGGAGGACCGGACAGGGGGGGACTGAAGCTTTCTTT. The full variable domain, in which reference TRBV30 and TRBJ1-1 provide the parts outside the CDR3, is SQTIHQWPATLVQPVGSPLSLECTVEGTSNPNLYWYRQAAGRGLQLLFYSVGIGQISSEVPQNLSASRPQDRQFILSSKKLLLSDSGFYLCAWRTGQGGTEAFFGQGTRLTVV.

The chain has TRBV7-6 and TRBJ2-1; D is uncertain. This CDR3 has 14 amino acids. CDR1 and CDR2 from the germline V gene are SGHVS and FNYEAQ. The V end lost 1 base, the J end lost 5 bases, and 9 bases lay between the germline ends. CDR3 amino acids: CASSLVGGNNEQFF. DNA for the CDR3: TGTGCCAGCAGCTTAGTCGGCGGAAACAATGAGCAGTTCTTC.

The chain has TRBV5-4 and TRBJ2-7; 10 bases are shared with TRBD2. After removal of 4 bases from V and 5 bases from J, the junction contained 3 bases not matched to a gene. In germline, CDR1 is SGHNT, CDR2 YYREEE (reference sequence). The CDR3 is 13 residues long. The CDR3, as DNA: TGTGCCAGCAGCCTGGGACTAGCGAACGAGCAGTACTTC. This encodes CASSLGLANEQYF. Variable domain in full (rest from reference TRBV5-4 and TRBJ2-7): ETGVTQSPTHLIKTRGQQVTLRCSSQSGHNTVSWYQQALGQGPQFIFQYYREEENGRGNFPPRFSGLQFPNYSSELNVNALELDDSALYLCASSLGLANEQYFGPGTRLTVT.

The J gene is TRBJ1-5, the V gene TRBV7-9, with D uncertain. The germline V and J ends were trimmed by 5 bases and 2 bases, with 10 bases remaining between them. The CDR3 totals 14 residues. Germline values: CDR1 SEHNR, CDR2 FQNEAQ (reference sequence). CDR3 in amino acids: CASSDGLRNQPQHF. The CDR3 DNA reads TGTGCCAGCAGCGACGGACTGCGCAATCAGCCCCAGCATTTT.

The chain links TRBV4-2 to TRBJ2-7; possible D gene TRBD1, 5 bases. The CDR3 loop spans 15 amino acids. Trimming stripped 3 bases from V and 3 bases from J, with 15 bases between. The germline CDR1 and CDR2 sequences are LGHNA and YNFKEQ. The CDR3 region has the DNA TGTGCCAGCAGCCAGGACCTCAGGGAACTCTACGAGCAGTACTTC. Its protein product is CASSQDLRELYEQYF.

The chain recombines TRBV30 with TRBJ1-1; D remains unclear. V lost 3 bases and J lost 4, with 21 bases in between. CDR1 and CDR2 from the germline V gene are GTSNPN and SVGIG (reference sequence). The CDR3 covers 16 residues. The DNA of the CDR3 is TGTGCCTGGAGCTCGTTAGGACTTCTGAACGCCACTGAAGCTTTCTTT. This encodes CAWSSLGLLNATEAFF.

V and J are TRBV7-2 and TRBJ2-1; 8 bases line up with TRBD2. The CDR3 extends over 15 amino acids. The germline CDR1 and CDR2 sequences are SGHTA and FQGNSA. V trimming: 5 bases; J trimming: 5 bases; junction bases outside the gene matches: 8. CDR3 DNA: TGTGCCAGCAGCCCCTGGCTAGCGGGTCACAATGAGCAGTTCTTC. This encodes CASSPWLAGHNEQFF.

The rearrangement links TRBV9 to TRBJ2-7, with 7 bases lining up with TRBD1. CDR3 length equals 15 residues. J was trimmed by 2 bases and V by 4 bases; bases with no gene match: 9. Germline CDR1 reads SGDLS; CDR2 reads YYNGEE. The CDR3 protein is CASSRYPGQTYEQYF. CDR3 sequence (DNA): TGTGCCAGCAGCCGTTATCCGGGACAGACCTACGAGCAGTACTTC.